The entry below describes one T cell receptor beta chain. Measured with immunoSEQ multiplex PCR; TCRdb has only the in-frame clones, and not every one. The sample records roughly 250,000 clones, roughly 88% being singletons. This CDR3 comprises 13 residues. Germline V gives CDR1 SNHLY, CDR2 FYNNEI. The germline V and J ends were trimmed by 2 bases and 3 bases, with 7 bases remaining between them. The sample is drawn from a study of blood T cell repertoires in COVID-19. The sample comprised PBMCs or T cells enriched from blood (not recorded which). The sequence came from a woman in her forties with acute COVID-19. This chain connects TRBV2 to TRBJ1-1; no clear D. For the CDR3, the DNA is TGTGCCAGCAGTGAAACACCCTACACTGAAGCTTTCTTT. Encoded protein: CASSETPYTEAFF.